This T cell receptor (beta chain) emerged from a study of OX40 agonist ivuxolimab in advanced cancers. Study at large: The patients received agonistic anti-OX40 (CD134) antibody ivuxolimab. A history of anti-PD-1, anti-PD-L1 or anti-CTLA-4 therapy was acceptable, and about 40% had some. General study results and limits: On average, CD8+ T cells had more expanded clones than CD4+.

TCRdb's table, derived via immunoSEQ multiplex PCR, lists solely in-frame clones and lacks some. The profile covers around 34,000 clones, with about 76% appearing a single time and roughly 1.4% taken by the ten largest. About this clone itself: The antigen is not known.

The V gene lost 5 bases and the J gene lost 6 bases, with 11 bases spanning the gap. The CDR3 spans 12 residues. Germline values: CDR1 MDHEN, CDR2 SYDVKM. Blood got drawn at baseline, again on cycle 4 day 1, and then on cycle 7 day 1. The V call is TRBV28, the J call TRBJ2-7; no clear D gene. This clonotype was sampled from an adult with an advanced solid tumor such as melanoma, head and neck, liver or kidney cancer. The source was CD4+ or CD8+ T cells sorted from blood, collected in a trial of the OX40 agonist ivuxolimab. CDR3 region: CASSQTQSEQYF. The CDR3 DNA reads TGTGCCAGCAGTCAAACTCAGTCCGAGCAGTACTTC.